This TCR beta chain originates from a study of blood T cell repertoires in COVID-19. At the level of the study: Some COVID-19 samples were acute and others convalescent; all came from the United States, Italy and Spain.

The Seattle patients, enrolled during active infection, were followed longitudinally. Original processing methods: Amplification of reference gene primers provided the estimated nucleated cell counts. Some clones are missing from TCRdb's copy, which holds only in-frame ones; the method was immunoSEQ multiplex PCR. V and J calls and clone size are as listed in that table; D and trimming were resolved from the DNA. The data contain approximately 530,000 clones, 85% to 90% of them seen just once; the ten biggest clones take up around 7.8%. This CDR3 region has 14 residues. The V end lost 1 base, the J end lost 2 bases, and 6 bases lay between the germline ends. Germline V gene lookup returns CDR1 SGHTA and CDR2 FQGNSA.

This clonotype was obtained from a woman between 45 and 60 years old with COVID-19, enrolled during active disease. The V and J genes are TRBV7-2 and TRBJ1-3; D remains ambiguous. Sample: peripheral blood. The CDR3 here is CASSLDGAGNTIYF. DNA for the CDR3: TGTGCCAGCAGCTTAGACGGAGCTGGAAACACCATATATTTT.